This T cell receptor beta chain was identified during a study of blood T cell repertoires in COVID-19. For the study at large: Whether acute or convalescent, the COVID-19 samples came from the United States, Italy and Spain. T cells, B-cell-depleted T cells, or PBMCs supplied cDNA or gDNA.

Authors' data handling: Amplification of reference gene primers was used by the study to estimate nucleated cell counts. Method: immunoSEQ multiplex PCR; TCRdb's copy keeps in-frame clones and lacks some. V, J and clone size are taken as reported in that table, and D and trimming were inferred from the DNA itself. The sample includes 90,000 or so clones, roughly 84% of them seen just once. The V end lost 9 bases, the J end lost 0 bases, and 12 bases lay between the germline ends. CDR3 length: 15 residues. Looked up from germline, CDR1 is SGHVS and CDR2 is FQNEAQ. The J gene is TRBJ2-6, the V gene TRBV7-8; D gene uncertain. Source material: peripheral blood. The sequence was collected from a man in his 60s with acute or convalescent COVID-19. The CDR3 here is CASAPPGSGANVLTF. The CDR3, as DNA: TGTGCCAGTGCACCCCCGGGCTCTGGGGCCAACGTCCTGACTTTC.